This paragraph covers one T cell receptor (beta chain) sequence. The specificity of this receptor is unknown. Per-base quality was not reported, and no clone a single base away is much larger than it. Collaborating institutions collected whole blood in K2EDTA tubes following their own protocols. Collaborator samples were shipped for TCRbeta analysis as frozen whole blood, isolated PBMCs, or DNA extracted from either sample type. TCRbeta CDR3 regions were amplified from genomic DNA using the immunoSEQ Assay, a bias-controlled multiplex PCR. From the authors' description of their analysis: The number of nucleated cells in each sample was estimated by amplification of reference gene primers within the assay. Sequence reads were collapsed and filtered to measure the absolute abundance of every unique TCRbeta CDR3 rearrangement. For each sample, productive Simpson clonality was calculated as the square root of Simpson's diversity index across productive rearrangements. TCRdb provides this immuneACCESS table in a form limited to in-frame rearrangements. Some clones are lacking; in checked studies, under half of them reflect an unresolved V gene, and why the rest are absent is not known. For V, J and clone size, that table is used; D and trimming come from the DNA. The sample table contains over 200,000 clones; only one count was recorded for nearly 90% of them. Jointly, the top ten make up about 0.8% of the sample.

This specimen comes from a study of blood T cell repertoires in COVID-19 (dated by TCRdb to about 2020). In terms of the full investigation: The collaborator samples originated in the United States, Italy and Spain and spanned the acute and convalescent phases of COVID-19. A freely available public database, intended as a resource for researchers studying the immune response to SARS-CoV-2, is where the repertoires were released. Sample metadata almost always included a de-identified subject ID, COVID-19 status, age in years and sex. Deeply sampled blood TCRbeta repertoires from subjects exposed to, actively infected with, or recovered from COVID-19 were included in the dataset. Where available, HLA class I and class II types were taken from metadata supplied by the sample provider and were not determined by assay-based typing. The prospective study material was composed of cDNA or gDNA derived from T cells, B-cell-depleted T cells, or PBMCs. Samples were obtained from the ongoing ImmuneRACE study (first 160 participants) and from some 1,200 subjects provided by 6 global collaborators.

For CDR1 and CDR2, the germline V gene (reference sequence) lists WNHNN and SYGVQD. Taken from cysteine to phenylalanine, the CDR3 has 13 residues. The sequence is cut down to CDR3 DNA, 39 bases in frame from base 1. Ends trimmed: V by 6 bases, J by 5 bases; bases unmatched to a gene: 2. General conclusions and limits of the study: The quantity of clinical and demographic metadata differed by source and by participant and was supplied without curation.

Source material: peripheral blood. The chain is made from TRBV10-1 and TRBJ2-1; 9 bases in the middle match TRBD2. This clonotype was obtained from a woman in her twenties or thirties with acute or convalescent COVID-19. The base sequence is TGCGCCAGCAGGACTAGCGGACACAATGAGCAGTTCTTC. This yields the protein CASRTSGHNEQFF.